This T cell receptor (beta chain) was sequenced during a study of beta chain features in type 1 diabetes. The study's findings and limits: VDJ junctions in type 1 diabetes patients carried more deletions and fewer insertions. Possibly, sequencing cDNA over-represented cells that had high TCR expression levels. The question left open here concerned HLA type influencing TCRB rearrangement.

With regard to this clone: No antigen is known for it.

Every bit of the isolated RNA underwent reverse transcription, so sequencing read expressed TCRB transcripts. Profiling relied on immunoSEQ multiplex PCR, and the TCRdb table lists in-frame clones only, not all of them. The table has approximately 300,000 clones, 11% seen once. The sequence came from a young woman in good health. The sample comprised naive CD4+ T cells from blood.

CDR3 loop: CASSPTGGSGSEQYF. The CDR3 bases are TGTGCCAGCAGCCCAACGGGGGGGAGTGGCTCCGAGCAGTACTTC. V and J are TRBV7-3 and TRBJ2-7, with TRBD2 identical over 8 bases. The ends lost 5 bases at V and 6 bases at J; junction bases unmatched: 12. The CDR3 consists of 15 residues. CDR1 and CDR2 (germline): SGHTA, FQGTGA.